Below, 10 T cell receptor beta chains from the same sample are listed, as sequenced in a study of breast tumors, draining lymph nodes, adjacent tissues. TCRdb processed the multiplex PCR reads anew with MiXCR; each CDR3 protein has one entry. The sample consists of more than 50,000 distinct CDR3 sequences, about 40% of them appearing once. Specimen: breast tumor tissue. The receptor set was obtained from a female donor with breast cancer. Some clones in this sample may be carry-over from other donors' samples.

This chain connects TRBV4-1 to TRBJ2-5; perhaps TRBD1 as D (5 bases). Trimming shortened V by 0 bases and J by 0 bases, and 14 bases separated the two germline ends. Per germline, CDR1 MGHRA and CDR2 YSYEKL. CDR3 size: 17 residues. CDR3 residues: CASSQDSERTHQETQYF. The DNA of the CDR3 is TGCGCCAGCAGCCAAGATTCTGAACGGACACACCAAGAGACCCAGTACTTC.

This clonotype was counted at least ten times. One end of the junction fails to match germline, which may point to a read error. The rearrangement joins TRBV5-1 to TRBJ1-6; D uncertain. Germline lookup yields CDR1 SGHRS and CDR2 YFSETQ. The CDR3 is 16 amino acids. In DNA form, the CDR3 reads TGCGCCAGACCGCTGGTGCGGAAAAGACGGAATTCACCCCCCCACTTT. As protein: CARPLVRKRRNSPPHF.

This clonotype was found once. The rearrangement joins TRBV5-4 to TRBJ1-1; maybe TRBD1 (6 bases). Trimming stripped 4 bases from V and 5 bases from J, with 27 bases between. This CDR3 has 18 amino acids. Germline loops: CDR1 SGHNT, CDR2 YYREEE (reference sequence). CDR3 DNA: TGTGCCAGCAGCCAAGATGCAGGGTCCAGGGGACGTAAGACTGAAGCTTTCTTT. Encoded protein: CASSQDAGSRGRKTEAFF.

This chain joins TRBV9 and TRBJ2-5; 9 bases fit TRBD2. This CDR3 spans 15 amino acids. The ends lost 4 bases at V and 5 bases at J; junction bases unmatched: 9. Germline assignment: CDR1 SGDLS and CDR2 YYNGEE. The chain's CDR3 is CASSSYSGGSETQYF. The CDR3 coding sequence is TGTGCCAGCAGCTCTTACAGCGGGGGGTCGGAGACCCAGTACTTC.

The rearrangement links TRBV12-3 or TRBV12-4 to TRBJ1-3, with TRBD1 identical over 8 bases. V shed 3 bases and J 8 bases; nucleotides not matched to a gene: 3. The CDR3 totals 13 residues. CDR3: CASSFGQGYTIYF. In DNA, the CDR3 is TGTGCCAGCAGTTTCGGACAGGGCTACACCATATATTTT.

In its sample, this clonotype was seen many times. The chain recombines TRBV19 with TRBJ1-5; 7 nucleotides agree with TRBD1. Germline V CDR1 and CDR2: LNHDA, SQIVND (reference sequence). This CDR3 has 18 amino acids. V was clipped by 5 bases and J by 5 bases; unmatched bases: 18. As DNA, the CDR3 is TGTGCCAGTAGTTCAAGCGGGACAGCTCGACGGGCAGATCAGCCCCAGCATTTT. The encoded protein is CASSSSGTARRADQPQHF.

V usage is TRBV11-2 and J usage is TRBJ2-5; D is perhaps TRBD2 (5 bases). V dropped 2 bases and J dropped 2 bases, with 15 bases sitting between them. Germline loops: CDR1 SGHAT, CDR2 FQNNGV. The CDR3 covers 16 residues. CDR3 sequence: CASSLHDGAGQETQYF. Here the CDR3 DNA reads TGTGCCAGCAGCTTACATGACGGCGCGGGTCAAGAGACCCAGTACTTC. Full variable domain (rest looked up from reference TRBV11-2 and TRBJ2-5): EAGVAQSPRYKIIEKRQSVAFWCNPISGHATLYWYQQILGQGPKLLIQFQNNGVVDDSQLPKDRFSAERLKGVDSTLKIQPAKLEDSAVYLCASSLHDGAGQETQYFGPGTRLLVL.

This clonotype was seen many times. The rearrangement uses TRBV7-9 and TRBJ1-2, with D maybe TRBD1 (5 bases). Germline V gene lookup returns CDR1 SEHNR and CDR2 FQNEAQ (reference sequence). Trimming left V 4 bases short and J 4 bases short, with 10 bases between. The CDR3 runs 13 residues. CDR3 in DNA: TGTGCCAGCAGCTCTGGGACCCCCTATGGCTACACCTTC. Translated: CASSSGTPYGYTF.

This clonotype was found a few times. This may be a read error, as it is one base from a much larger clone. CDR3 coding DNA: TGTGCCAGCAGTCACACGGGGGGCTGGGGTGAAAAACTGTTTTTT. Translated, it gives CASSHTGGWGEKLFF. This chain joins TRBV6-5 and TRBJ1-4; the D gene is possibly TRBD1 (6 bases). From germline, CDR1 is MNHEY and CDR2 SVGAGI. The CDR3 has 15 residues. Trimming pared 5 bases from V and 7 bases from J, leaving 17 bases between.

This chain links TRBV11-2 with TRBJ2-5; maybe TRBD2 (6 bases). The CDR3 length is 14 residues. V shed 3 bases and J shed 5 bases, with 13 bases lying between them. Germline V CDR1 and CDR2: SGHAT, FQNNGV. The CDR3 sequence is CASSLTSGTETQYF. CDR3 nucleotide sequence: TGTGCCAGCAGCTTGACTAGTGGGACTGAGACCCAGTACTTC.